The 5 T cell receptor beta chains listed next were all sequenced from one sample in a study of cytomegalovirus exposure and HLA in healthy donors. Researchers ran the PCR with 60 Vbeta and 13 Jbeta primers. Assay used: immunoSEQ multiplex PCR; TCRdb lists only in-frame clones, some missing. The sample table sets out 35,000 to 45,000 clones. Sequenced input: PBMCs. The receptors were sampled from a male donor in good health and CMV-seronegative.

The gene calls are TRBV6-1 and TRBJ1-4, with D possibly matching TRBD1 (6 bases). Per the germline V gene, CDR1 is MNHNS and CDR2 is SASEGT. This CDR3 spans 15 amino acids. The V end lost 6 bases, the J end lost 6 bases, and 17 bases lay between the germline ends. The CDR3 loop is CASRGTQARDEKLFF. In DNA form, the CDR3 reads TGTGCCAGCAGAGGGACACAAGCAAGGGATGAAAAACTGTTTTTT.

The rearrangement joins TRBV7-9 to TRBJ1-6; 9 positions agree with TRBD1. V was clipped by 5 bases and J by 10 bases; unmatched bases: 6. The CDR3 has 14 amino acids. Germline V gene sequence: CDR1 SEHNR, CDR2 FQNEAQ (reference sequence). The CDR3 region is CASSPGQGWSPLHF. The CDR3 DNA reads TGTGCCAGCAGCCCGGGACAGGGTTGGTCACCCCTCCACTTT. Drawing the rest from reference TRBV7-9 and TRBJ1-6, the complete variable domain is DTGVSQNPRHKITKRGQNVTFRCDPISEHNRLYWYRQTLGQGPEFLTYFQNEAQLEKSRLLSDRFSAERPKGSFSTLEIQRTEQGDSAMYLCASSPGQGWSPLHFGNGTRLTVT.

V and J are TRBV19 and TRBJ2-7; tentatively, D is TRBD2 (6 bases). Germline assignment: CDR1 LNHDA and CDR2 SQIVND (reference sequence). V was shortened by 10 bases and J by 7 bases, with 14 bases between the two germline ends. CDR3 length equals 11 residues. This CDR3 is CATLGRKEQYF. CDR3 DNA sequence: TGTGCCACTTTGGGGAGGAAGGAGCAGTACTTC.

The chain employs TRBV5-1 and TRBJ2-1; 16 bases map to TRBD2. The CDR3 loop spans 19 amino acids. CDR1 is SGHRS and CDR2 is YFSETQ in the germline V gene. V was pared by 3 bases and J by 2 bases, with 8 bases of the junction left unmatched. The CDR3: CASSWTGTSGRGAYNEQFF. The CDR3 bases are TGCGCCAGCAGCTGGACCGGGACTAGCGGGAGGGGGGCCTACAATGAGCAGTTCTTC.

The CDR3 region is CASSVSSYEQYF. The CDR3 nucleotides read TGTGCCAGCAGTGTCTCCTCCTACGAGCAGTACTTC. The rearrangement uses TRBV2 and TRBJ2-7; D ambiguous. The V and J ends lost 4 bases and 0 bases respectively, with 4 bases between them. This CDR3 contains 12 residues. Germline V gene data show CDR1 as SNHLY and CDR2 as FYNNEI.